The 11 T cell receptor beta chains in this list originate from one sample, sequenced in a study of siplizumab effects on memory and regulatory T cells. Method: immunoSEQ multiplex PCR; TCRdb's copy keeps in-frame clones and lacks some. Here the sample spans 70,000 to 95,000 clones, around 89% being singletons. The sequencing input was CD4+ T cells sorted from blood. Source of these receptors: a human donor in good health.

The count of this clone is one. The rearrangement links TRBV28 to TRBJ2-1; possible D gene TRBD2, 6 bases. This CDR3 comprises 14 residues. V lost 6 bases and J 0 bases, leaving 9 bases between the germline ends. Looked up from germline, CDR1 is MDHEN and CDR2 is SYDVKM. CDR3 nucleotides: TGTGCCAGCAGGGCGGGGATCTCCTACAATGAGCAGTTCTTC. It translates to CASRAGISYNEQFF.

The chain joins TRBV11-3 to TRBJ2-3; tentatively, D is TRBD2 (6 bases). This CDR3 has 16 amino acids. The V gene lost 6 bases and the J gene lost 2 bases, with 18 bases spanning the gap. Germline V lookup: CDR1 SGHNT, CDR2 YENEEA. As DNA, the CDR3 is TGTGCCAGCAGTCCTGGGACCCAGCGGGCCACAGATACGCAGTATTTT. This translates into CASSPGTQRATDTQYF.

This chain uses TRBV30 with TRBJ2-1; D gene uncertain. The germline V gene has CDR1 GTSNPN and CDR2 SVGIG (reference sequence). The CDR3 extends over 12 amino acids. V gave up 0 bases and J gave up 9 bases, with 9 bases separating them. The CDR3 here is CAWSVSMIEQFF. The CDR3 DNA sequence: TGTGCCTGGAGTGTAAGTATGATTGAGCAGTTCTTC.

This clone occurred a few times. The chain combines TRBV5-4 with TRBJ1-4; 10 nucleotides match TRBD1. Germline V gene lookup returns CDR1 SGHNT and CDR2 YYREEE (reference sequence). The CDR3 contains 15 residues. V trimming: 4 bases; J trimming: 7 bases; junction bases outside the gene matches: 7. The chain's CDR3 is CASSTWTGGSEKLFF. The CDR3, as DNA: TGTGCCAGCAGCACGTGGACAGGGGGAAGTGAAAAACTGTTTTTT.

The chain couples TRBV18 to TRBJ2-4, with a possible D match to TRBD2 (6 bases). From germline, CDR1 is KGHSH and CDR2 LQKENI. V shed 0 bases and J shed 2 bases, with 8 bases lying between them. The CDR3 is 15 amino acids. DNA of the CDR3: TGTGCCAGCTCACCACCGGCGGGATCCAAAAACATTCAGTACTTC. The encoded protein is CASSPPAGSKNIQYF.

CDR3 sequence: CASSILGVQETQYF. The CDR3 nucleotides are TGTGCCAGTAGTATTCTGGGAGTCCAAGAGACCCAGTACTTC. This rearrangement joins TRBV19 to TRBJ2-5; D may be TRBD2 (5 bases). This CDR3 is built from 14 residues. With 3 bases removed from V and 1 base from J, the gap between germline ends came to 9 bases. The germline CDR1 and CDR2 sequences are LNHDA and SQIVND (reference sequence).

The V call is TRBV6-1, the J call TRBJ2-3; 7 bases map to TRBD1. This CDR3 spans 12 amino acids. Trimming removed 5 bases from V and 4 bases from J; junction bases left unmatched: 0. The germline V gene has CDR1 MNHNS and CDR2 SASEGT. CDR3 in DNA: TGTGCCAGCAGTACAGGGGCAGATACGCAGTATTTT. It encodes CASSTGADTQYF.

The chain couples TRBV6-5 to TRBJ1-2, with 7 bases identical to TRBD1. Germline V CDR1 and CDR2: MNHEY, SVGAGI. CDR3 size: 13 residues. Trimming took 6 bases from V and 6 from J; bases not matched to a gene: 7. CDR3 region: CASRMTGNHGYTF. The CDR3 nucleotides read TGTGCCAGCAGGATGACAGGGAACCATGGCTACACCTTC.

This rearrangement joins TRBV11-3 to TRBJ2-5, with D possibly TRBD1 on 6 matching bases. The V and J ends lost 3 bases and 1 base respectively, with 18 bases between them. The germline CDR1 and CDR2 sequences are SGHNT and YENEEA. This CDR3 comprises 17 residues. CDR3 DNA: TGTGCCAGCAGCTTCCTAGACAGGACTCTACCCCAAGAGACCCAGTACTTC. Translation: CASSFLDRTLPQETQYF.

For the CDR3, the DNA is TGTGCCAGCAGTTACGACGCCAGGGGTGATCAGCCCCAGCATTTT. It codes for CASSYDARGDQPQHF. The genes are TRBV6-5 and TRBJ1-5, with D possibly matching TRBD1 (6 bases). This CDR3 is built from 15 residues. Trimming shortened V by 2 bases and J by 5 bases, and 13 bases separated the two germline ends. Germline V CDR1 and CDR2: MNHEY, SVGAGI.

The genes are TRBV29-1 and TRBJ2-1, with D unclear. The CDR3 contains 13 residues. Trimming shortened V by 8 bases and J by 0 bases, and 11 bases separated the two germline ends. Germline CDR1 reads SQVTM; CDR2 reads ANQGSEA. The CDR3 bases are TGCAGCTACGGGTACAGCTCCTACAATGAGCAGTTCTTC. This encodes CSYGYSSYNEQFF.